These 2 T cell receptor beta chains were all obtained from the same sample, sequenced in a study of blood T cell repertoires in COVID-19. This table comes from immunoSEQ multiplex PCR, and its TCRdb copy is limited to in-frame clones, with some not included. This table holds fewer than 300,000 clones, 82% found once. The source material was peripheral blood. These receptors were obtained from a woman younger than 35 with acute or convalescent COVID-19.

CDR3 region: CASSPGQTGELFF. The CDR3 DNA is TGTGCCAGTAGTCCAGGACAGACCGGGGAGCTGTTTTTT. The rearrangement links TRBV19 to TRBJ2-2; possibly TRBD1 for D (6 bases). The V gene lost 5 bases and the J gene lost 5 bases, with 9 bases spanning the gap. CDR1 and CDR2 (germline): LNHDA, SQIVND (reference sequence). This CDR3 has 13 residues.

The gene calls are TRBV4-1 and TRBJ2-7; 10 bases align to TRBD1. The ends lost 4 bases at V and 4 bases at J; junction bases unmatched: 7. Germline V CDR1 and CDR2: MGHRA, YSYEKL. The CDR3 spans 15 residues. As DNA, the CDR3 is TGCGCCAGCAGCCCACAGACAGGGGGCTTTTACGAGCAGTACTTC. Encoded protein: CASSPQTGGFYEQYF.